These T cell receptor beta chains were read from a single sample in a study of blood T cell repertoires in COVID-19. Using immunoSEQ multiplex PCR, the repertoire was profiled, and TCRdb retains in-frame clones only, with some absent. The data show 110,000 to 150,000 clones, with 80% seen just once and roughly 4.7% held by the top ten. The sequencing sample was made of peripheral blood. Source of these receptors: a woman in her forties or fifties with acute or convalescent COVID-19. CDR3s include the opening cysteine and the closing phenylalanine or tryptophan. D genes are given only for firm matches. Rows give clone size only sometimes, using once, few, many, or a class for an expanded clone.

V	J	D	size	DNA	CDR3
TRBV28	TRBJ2-4	NA	NA	TGTGCCAGCATTTCTTCACCCGGCCAGGGGCATCTGTACTTC	CASISSPGQGHLYF
TRBV16	TRBJ1-1	NA	NA	TGTGCCAGCAGCCAATCTCGAGGAGGAACTGAAGCTTTCTTT	CASSQSRGGTEAFF
TRBV7-2	TRBJ2-7	NA	NA	TGTGCCAGCAGCTTCGCGGGGCCCAACCCCAGTTACGAGCAGTACTTC	CASSFAGPNPSYEQYF
TRBV6-5	TRBJ2-5	TRBD2	NA	TGTGCCAGTTGGACTAGCGGGGGCCCAGAGACCCAGTACTTC	CASWTSGGPETQYF
TRBV19	TRBJ2-1	TRBD2	NA	TGTGCCAGTAGTTGGGTGGCGGGGGCCTACAATGAGCAGTTCTTC	CASSWVAGAYNEQFF
TRBV5-1	TRBJ2-1	TRBD2	NA	TGCGCCAGCAGCTTGGATGGTAGCGGGGGAGTTGAGCAGTTCTTC	CASSLDGSGGVEQFF
TRBV7-2	TRBJ1-1	NA	NA	TGTGCCAGCAGCTTAGCTAGGAACACTGAAGCTTTCTTT	CASSLARNTEAFF
TRBV3-1/TRBV3-2	TRBJ1-5	TRBD1	NA	TGTGCCAGCAGCCAAGAAAGTTGCGGTCTGACAGGGGGGAATCAGCCCCAGCATTTT	CASSQESCGLTGGNQPQHF
TRBV27	TRBJ1-1	NA	many	TGTGCCAGCAGTTTAGGACAGTACACTGAAGCTTTCTTT	CASSLGQYTEAFF
TRBV19	TRBJ1-1	NA	once	TGTGCCACCGTCCGGACTGAAGCTTTCTTT	CATVRTEAFF
TRBV28	TRBJ2-2	NA	NA	TGTGCCAGCCGACCGTATGGGGAGGAGAACACCGGGGAGCTGTTTTTT	CASRPYGEENTGELFF
TRBV28	TRBJ2-5	TRBD2	NA	TGTGCCAGCAGAAGCGGGATGGGAGAGACCCAGTACTTC	CASRSGMGETQYF
TRBV3-1/TRBV3-2	TRBJ1-5	NA	NA	TGTGCCAGCAGCCCAGTACCAGGGGATGGGCCCCAGCATTTT	CASSPVPGDGPQHF
TRBV12-3/TRBV12-4	TRBJ1-2	NA	NA	TGTGCCAGCGGCCTTGGGGGCTATGATGGCTACACCTTC	CASGLGGYDGYTF
TRBV15	TRBJ1-3	NA	NA	TGTGCCACCAGCAGAGAGGTCGGCGGGACGGGCTCTGGAAACACCATATATTTT	CATSREVGGTGSGNTIYF
TRBV3-1/TRBV3-2	TRBJ2-7	NA	NA	TGTGCCAGCACTAACCGGCCAGGCACCTACGAGCAGTACTTC	CASTNRPGTYEQYF
TRBV6-6	TRBJ2-7	TRBD2	once	TGTGCCAGCACCCCCCCGGGGGGGAGCGAGCAGTACTTC	CASTPPGGSEQYF
TRBV5-1	TRBJ1-2	TRBD1	NA	TGCGCCAGCAGCTACGGACAGGGCCTACGGTTTACTAACTATGGCTACACCTTC	CASSYGQGLRFTNYGYTF
TRBV15	TRBJ1-4	TRBD1	NA	TGTGCCACCAGCAGAGATCGAGGGACAGTTCTGTCAAAACTGTTTTTT	CATSRDRGTVLSKLFF
TRBV29-1	TRBJ2-3	TRBD2	NA	TGCAGCGTGAGGGGGGGGACTAGCTTTCCAGATACGCAGTATTTT	CSVRGGTSFPDTQYF